The T cell receptor (beta chain) described here comes from a study of T cell responses to AZD1222 COVID-19 vaccine. Findings of the study overall: The donors showed a predominance of white British ancestry and of females, with possible underestimation of clonal diversity. Nearly half of spike-specific TCRs reportedly go after variant regions that carry no mutations. Only six or seven AZD1222 recipients tested seropositive at baseline.

This clone was observed a single time. Its antigen is as yet unknown. V shed 8 bases and J 5 bases; nucleotides not matched to a gene: 9. The CDR3 is 15 residues long. CDR1 LGHDT and CDR2 YNNKEL come from the germline V gene (reference sequence). TCRdb's table, derived via immunoSEQ multiplex PCR, lists solely in-frame clones and lacks some. The table records roughly 53,000 clones, about 81% of them present only once. The source is an adult in good health. The sequenced sample was peripheral blood, obtained on day 0 of AZD1222 vaccination. This chain connects TRBV3-1 (or the pseudogene TRBV3-2) to TRBJ1-6; 7 bases are a match to TRBD1. The DNA for the CDR3 is TGTGCCAGCCGCCGAAGGGGACAGAATAATTCACCCCTCCACTTT. Translating it yields CASRRRGQNNSPLHF.